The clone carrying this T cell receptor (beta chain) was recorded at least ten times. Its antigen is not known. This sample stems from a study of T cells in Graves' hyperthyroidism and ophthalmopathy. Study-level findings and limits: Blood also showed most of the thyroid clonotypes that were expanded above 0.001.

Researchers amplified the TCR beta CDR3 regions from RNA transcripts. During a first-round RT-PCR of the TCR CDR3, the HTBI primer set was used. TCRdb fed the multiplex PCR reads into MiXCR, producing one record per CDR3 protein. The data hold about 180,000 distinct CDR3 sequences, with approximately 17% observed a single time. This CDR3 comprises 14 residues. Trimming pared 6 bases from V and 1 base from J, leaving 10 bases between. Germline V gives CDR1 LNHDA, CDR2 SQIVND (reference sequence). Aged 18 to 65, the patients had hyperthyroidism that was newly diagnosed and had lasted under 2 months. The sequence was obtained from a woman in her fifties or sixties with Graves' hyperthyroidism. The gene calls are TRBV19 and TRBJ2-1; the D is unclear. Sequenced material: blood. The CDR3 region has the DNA TGTGCCAGTAGAACGGCTGTATCCTACAATGAGCAGTTCTTC. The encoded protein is CASRTAVSYNEQFF.